These T cell receptor beta chains were read from a single sample in a study of T-cell reconstitution after alpha-beta-depleted transplantation in children. Each CDR3 protein gets one entry after TCRdb re-called the PCR reads with MiXCR. The repertoire holds 200,000 to 250,000 distinct CDR3 sequences, around 7.5% seen once, with roughly 5.8% in the top ten. The material sequenced was PBMCs, mostly from graft donor cells, taken 180 days after TCRalphabeta/CD19-depleted stem cell transplant. The receptors were gathered from a male patient under 18 who had a stem cell transplant for acute lymphoblastic leukemia, so the T cells may come from the graft donor. Each CDR3 is given with its conserved first and last residue. D genes are given only for firm matches. Clone size is stated in some rows and not others, as once, few, many or a class when expanded.

>many|NA|TRBV7-9|TRBJ2-7
TGTGCCAGCAGCACCCAGGAACAGACCTACGAGCAGTACTTC
CASSTQEQTYEQYF
>many|NA|TRBV24-1|TRBJ2-5
TGTGCCACCAGTGATCTGGACAGCGACAGGCGACAAGAGACCCAGTACTTC
CATSDLDSDRRQETQYF
>many|NA|TRBV7-7|TRBJ2-1
TGTGCTAGCAGCTTAGAACCCTTGACTGGAGGCCCGTACAATGAGCAGTTCTTC
CASSLEPLTGGPYNEQFF
>few|TRBD1|TRBV6-2/TRBV6-3|TRBJ2-3
TGTGCCAGCAGTTACACAAGGGCAGGGGGAAGGGATACGCAGTATTTT
CASSYTRAGGRDTQYF
>few|NA|TRBV5-1|TRBJ2-5
TGCGCCAGCAGTCCTAGTTCCCAAGAGACCCAGTACTTC
CASSPSSQETQYF
>many|NA|TRBV12-3/TRBV12-4|TRBJ1-5
TGTGCCAGCACCCTCCACAGCCTGAATCAGCCCCAGCATTTT
CASTLHSLNQPQHF
>many|NA|TRBV9|TRBJ2-7
TGTGCCAGCAGCCCTACCAGGGAAGACGAGCAGTACTTC
CASSPTREDEQYF
>many|TRBD2|TRBV12-3/TRBV12-4|TRBJ2-1
TGTGCCAGCAGCCGGACTAGCGGGACAGGCACCTACAATGAGCAGTTCTTC
CASSRTSGTGTYNEQFF
>NA|NA|TRBV19|TRBJ1-1
TGTGCCAGTAGTGCCCACAGGACTGAAGCTTTCTTT
CASSAHRTEAFF
>many|NA|TRBV5-6|TRBJ1-5
TGTGCCAGCAGCTCCGCGGACATCTTAGATCAGCCCCAGCATTTT
CASSSADILDQPQHF
>many|TRBD1|TRBV7-3|TRBJ2-3
TGTGCCAGCAGCTTAAGCGGGACAGGGAAGGGACGTAGCACAGATACGCAGTATTTT
CASSLSGTGKGRSTDTQYF
>many|NA|TRBV11-2|TRBJ1-1
TGTGCCAGCAGAAGAATGAACACTGAAGCTTTCTTT
CASRRMNTEAFF
>many|NA|TRBV23-1|TRBJ1-2
TGCGCCAGCAGTCATAAGAAAGGGGCGTCTAACTATGGCTACACCTTC
CASSHKKGASNYGYTF
>few|TRBD2|TRBV19|TRBJ2-3
TGTGCCAGTAGTATCCGACTAGCGGGGAGCGCAGATACGCAGTATTTT
CASSIRLAGSADTQYF
>many|TRBD1|TRBV18|TRBJ2-2
TGTGCCAGCTCACCTTTAGCCTCCCCGGGACAGAGCACCGGGGAGCTGTTTTTT
CASSPLASPGQSTGELFF
>many|NA|TRBV12-3/TRBV12-4|TRBJ2-5
TGTGCCAGCAGCCCTGGAAGGAGGGGGGAGACCCAGTACTTC
CASSPGRRGETQYF
>many|NA|TRBV5-1|TRBJ1-4
TGCGCCAGCAGCCTGCCTACTAATGAAAAACTGTTTTTT
CASSLPTNEKLFF
>NA|TRBD2|TRBV5-4|TRBJ2-2
TGTGCCAGCAGCTTGGCGACTAGCGGTACGAACACCGGGGAGCTGTTTTTT
CASSLATSGTNTGELFF
>many|TRBD1|TRBV9|TRBJ1-1
TGTGCCAGCAGCTTTTACGGGACAGGGGACACTGAAGCTTTCTTT
CASSFYGTGDTEAFF
>many|NA|TRBV28|TRBJ2-1
TGTGCCAGCAGTCCCTATAAGGGGTGGCCGAACTCCTACAATGAGCAGTTCTTC
CASSPYKGWPNSYNEQFF
>few|TRBD1|TRBV7-2|TRBJ2-1
TGTGCCAGCAGCTTAGAAGGGACAGGCTCCTACAATGAGCAGTTCTTC
CASSLEGTGSYNEQFF
>many|NA|TRBV6-2/TRBV6-3|TRBJ1-2
TGTGCCAGCGGGCCAGGCCTTGCTAACTATGGCTACACCTTC
CASGPGLANYGYTF
>many|NA|TRBV24-1|TRBJ2-3
TGTGCCACCAGTGATTTGCAAAGGGGCGGAGATACGCAGTATTTT
CATSDLQRGGDTQYF
>many|NA|TRBV28|TRBJ2-5
TGTGCCAGCAGTGGCACAGGCTTCCGGGCCCACGGAGGGGAGACCCAGTACTTC
CASSGTGFRAHGGETQYF
>many|NA|TRBV4-3|TRBJ2-5
TGCGCCAGCAGCCAAGATAAATCGGAGACCCAGTACTTC
CASSQDKSETQYF
>NA|TRBD2|TRBV14|TRBJ2-7
TGTGCCAGCAGCCCGAGGACTAGCGGGAGGGCCTCCTACGAGCAGTACTTC
CASSPRTSGRASYEQYF
>many|NA|TRBV20-1|TRBJ1-1
TGCAGTGCTGAAATTCGAGCCCCCAGGGGCACTGAAGCTTTCTTT
CSAEIRAPRGTEAFF
>many|NA|TRBV11-3|TRBJ1-1
TGTGCCAGCAGCCTCAGACCCGCTCCTATGAACACTGAAGCTTTCTTT
CASSLRPAPMNTEAFF
>few|NA|TRBV2|TRBJ2-1
TGTGCCAGCAGAAGGTATGAGCAGTTCTTC
CASRRYEQFF
>NA|NA|TRBV20-1|TRBJ1-1
TGCAGTGCTAGACCGGGACAAGCTTGGGGGGAAGCTTTCTTT
CSARPGQAWGEAFF
>few|TRBD2|TRBV10-3|TRBJ2-7
TGTGCCATCAGTGAGTCGGGAGGGACTAGAGGCGGCGAGCAGTACTTC
CAISESGGTRGGEQYF